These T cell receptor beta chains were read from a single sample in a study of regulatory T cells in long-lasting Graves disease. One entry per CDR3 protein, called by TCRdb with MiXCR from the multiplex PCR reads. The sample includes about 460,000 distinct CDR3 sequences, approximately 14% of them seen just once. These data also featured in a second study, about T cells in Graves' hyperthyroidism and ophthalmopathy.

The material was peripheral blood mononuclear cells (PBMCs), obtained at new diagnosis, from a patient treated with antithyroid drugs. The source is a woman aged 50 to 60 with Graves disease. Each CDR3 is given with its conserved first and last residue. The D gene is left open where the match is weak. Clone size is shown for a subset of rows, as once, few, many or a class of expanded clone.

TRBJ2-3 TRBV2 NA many TGTGCCAGCAGAGAACAGGGTCTGGGCACAGATACGCAGTATTTT CASREQGLGTDTQYF
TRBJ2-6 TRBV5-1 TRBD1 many TGCGCCAGCAGCCAATTTGGGGACAGGGGGCTGTCTGGGGCCAACGTCCTGACTTTC CASSQFGDRGLSGANVLTF
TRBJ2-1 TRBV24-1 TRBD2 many TGTGCCACCAGTGATCCCCACCAGCGGGAGGATCGACAAAGCTCCTACAATGAGCAGTTCTTC CATSDPHQREDRQSSYNEQFF
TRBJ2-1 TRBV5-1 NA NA TGCGCCAGCAGCTTGATGAGGGGTATTGGCTACAATGAGCAGTTCTTC CASSLMRGIGYNEQFF
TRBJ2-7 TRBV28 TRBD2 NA TGTGCCAGCTCCGGGGGACTAGCGGGATCCGAGCAGTACTTC CASSGGLAGSEQYF
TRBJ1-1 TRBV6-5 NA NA TGTGCCAGCAGTTATCCCGGGACGGATGAAGCTTTCTTT CASSYPGTDEAFF
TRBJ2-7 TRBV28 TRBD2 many TGTGCCAGCAGTTCCCGGACTAGCGGGAGCGAACGCTTCTCCTACGAGCAGTACTTC CASSSRTSGSERFSYEQYF
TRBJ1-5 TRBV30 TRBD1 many TGTGCCTGGAGTGTGGAGCAGGGGGGCAATCAGCCCCAGCATTTT CAWSVEQGGNQPQHF
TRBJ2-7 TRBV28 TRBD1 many TGTGCCAGCCGGGCAGGGGGAGCCTACGAGCAGTACTTC CASRAGGAYEQYF
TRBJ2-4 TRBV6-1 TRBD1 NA TGTGCCAGCAGGTTCCAGGGGGCGAACATTCAGTACTTC CASRFQGANIQYF
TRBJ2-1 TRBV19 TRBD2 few TGTGCCAGTAGTATTCTAGCGGCGTACAATGAGCAGTTCTTC CASSILAAYNEQFF
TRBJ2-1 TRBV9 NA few TGTGCCAGCAGCGTAGAGGGGACTCGAGGCGATGAGCAGTTCTTC CASSVEGTRGDEQFF
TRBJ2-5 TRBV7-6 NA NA TGTGCCAGCAGCTTCGTTGTGCGGTGGGGCACCGAAGAGACCCAGTACTTC CASSFVVRWGTEETQYF
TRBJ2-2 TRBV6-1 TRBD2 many TGTGCCAGCAGTGGACTAGCGGGAGATGTCGGGGAGCTGTTTTTT CASSGLAGDVGELFF
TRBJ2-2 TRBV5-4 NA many TGTGCCAGCAGGGATGGACGGGCAGCGAACACCGGGGAGCTGTTTTTT CASRDGRAANTGELFF
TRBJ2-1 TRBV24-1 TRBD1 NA TGTGCCACCAGTGCTCGGGACAGGAGGGATGAGCAGTTCTTC CATSARDRRDEQFF
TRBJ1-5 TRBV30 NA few TGTGCCTGGAGCCCGACCCTGACAGATAGCAATCAGCCCCAGCATTTT CAWSPTLTDSNQPQHF
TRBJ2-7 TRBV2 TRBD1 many TGTGCCAGCAGTGACAGGACAGGGACCTACGAGCAGTACTTC CASSDRTGTYEQYF
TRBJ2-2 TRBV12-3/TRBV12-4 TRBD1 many TGTGCCAGCAGTTTGGGGACAGGGGAGACCGGGGAGCTGTTTTTT CASSLGTGETGELFF
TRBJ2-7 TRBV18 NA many TGTGCCAGCTCACCACTGGGCCCATCCTACGAGCAGTACTTC CASSPLGPSYEQYF
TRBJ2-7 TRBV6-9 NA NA TGTGCCAGCAGTTACAAGGCGGGTTGGGCGTACGAGCAGTACTTC CASSYKAGWAYEQYF
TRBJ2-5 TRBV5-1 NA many TGTGCCAGCAGCTTGGCCGGGTCCCAAGAGACCCAGTACTTC CASSLAGSQETQYF
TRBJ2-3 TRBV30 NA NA TGTGCCTGGAGCGAAGACAGGGACTACACAGATACGCAGTATTTT CAWSEDRDYTDTQYF
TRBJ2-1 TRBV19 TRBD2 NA TGTGCCAGTAGTATTGGACTAGCGGACAATGAGCAGTTCTTC CASSIGLADNEQFF
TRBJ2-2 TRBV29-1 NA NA TGCAGCGCAAAGGGTGTAGGCTTCGGGGAGCTGTTTTTT CSAKGVGFGELFF
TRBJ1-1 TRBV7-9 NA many TGTGCCAGCAGCCCTGTCTCAAGGGCCACTGAAGCTTTCTTT CASSPVSRATEAFF
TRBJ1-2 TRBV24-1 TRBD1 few TGTGCCACCAGTGATTCTCAGGGGGCTCGTGGCTACACCTTC CATSDSQGARGYTF
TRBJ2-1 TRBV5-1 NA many TGCGCCAGCAGCTTAAGAGGGCCCGTCGGTGAGCAGTTCTTC CASSLRGPVGEQFF
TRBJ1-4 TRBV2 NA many TGTGCCAGCAAAGGAGTCGTTGTGGGCTTTTGGGAAAAACTGTTTTTT CASKGVVVGFWEKLFF
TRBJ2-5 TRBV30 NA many TGTGCCGCCGGGACGGGGGAGACCCAGTACTTC CAAGTGETQYF
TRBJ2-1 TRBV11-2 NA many TGTGCCAGCAGCCCACCCCCAGGTGGTTACAATGAGCAGTTCTTC CASSPPPGGYNEQFF